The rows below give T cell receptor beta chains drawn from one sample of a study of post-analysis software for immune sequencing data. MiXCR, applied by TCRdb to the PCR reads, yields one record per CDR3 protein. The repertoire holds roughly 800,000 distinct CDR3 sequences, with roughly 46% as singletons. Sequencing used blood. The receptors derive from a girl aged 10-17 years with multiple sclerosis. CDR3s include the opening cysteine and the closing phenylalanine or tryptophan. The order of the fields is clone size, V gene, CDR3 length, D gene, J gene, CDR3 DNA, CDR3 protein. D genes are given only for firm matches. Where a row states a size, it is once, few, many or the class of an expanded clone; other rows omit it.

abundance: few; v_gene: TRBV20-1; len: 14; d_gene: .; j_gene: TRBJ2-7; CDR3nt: TGCAGTGCTTTATGGACCTCAGTGTCCTACGAGCAGTACTTC; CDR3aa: CSALWTSVSYEQYF
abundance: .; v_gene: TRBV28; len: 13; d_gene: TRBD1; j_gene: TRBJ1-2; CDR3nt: TGTGCCAGCAGTCTACAGGGGTACTATGGCTACACCTTC; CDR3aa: CASSLQGYYGYTF
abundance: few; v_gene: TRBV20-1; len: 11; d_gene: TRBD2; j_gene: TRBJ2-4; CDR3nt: TGCAGTGCTGCGGCGGGGGACATTCAGTACTTC; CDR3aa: CSAAAGDIQYF
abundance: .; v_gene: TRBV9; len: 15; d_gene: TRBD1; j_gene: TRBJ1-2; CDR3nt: TGTGCCAGCAGCGTAGAAGGACAGGGGATCTATGGCTACACCTTC; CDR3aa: CASSVEGQGIYGYTF
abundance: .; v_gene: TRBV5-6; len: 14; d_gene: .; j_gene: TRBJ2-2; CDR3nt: TGTGCCAGCACCGTGGGTGTTGGCACCGGGGAGCTGTTTTTT; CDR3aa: CASTVGVGTGELFF
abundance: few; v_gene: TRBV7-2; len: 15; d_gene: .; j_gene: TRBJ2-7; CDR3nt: TGTGCCAGCAGCGTGGACAGCCGCCTCGACTACGAGCAGTACTTC; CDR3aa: CASSVDSRLDYEQYF
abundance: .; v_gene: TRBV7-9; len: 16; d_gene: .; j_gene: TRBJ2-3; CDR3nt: TGTGCCAGCAGTTCTTTGGGAGGTCGAAGCACAGATACGCAGTATTTT; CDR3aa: CASSSLGGRSTDTQYF
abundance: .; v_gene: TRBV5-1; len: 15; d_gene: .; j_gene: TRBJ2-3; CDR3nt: TGCGCCAGCAGCTTGGACCAGCAACGCACAGATACGCAGTATTTT; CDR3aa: CASSLDQQRTDTQYF
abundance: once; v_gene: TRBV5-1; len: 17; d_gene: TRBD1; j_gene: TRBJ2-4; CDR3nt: TGCGCCAGCAGCCCCGGACAGGGGCCAATCCTCACTACGGAGCAGTACTTC; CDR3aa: CASSPGQGPILTTEQYF
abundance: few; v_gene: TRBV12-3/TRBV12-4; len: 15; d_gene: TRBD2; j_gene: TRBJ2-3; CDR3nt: TGTGCCAGCAGTTTTAGCGGGAGAGACACAGATACGCAGTATTTT; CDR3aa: CASSFSGRDTDTQYF
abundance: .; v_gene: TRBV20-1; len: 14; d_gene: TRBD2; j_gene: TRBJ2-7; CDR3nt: TGCAGTGCTAGATCCACTAGCGGGTCCTACGAGCAGTACTTC; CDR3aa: CSARSTSGSYEQYF
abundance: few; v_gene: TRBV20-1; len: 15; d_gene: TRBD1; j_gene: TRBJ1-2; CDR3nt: TGCAGTGCTCATCGTCCCGGGACAGGGGAAAGGGGCTACACCTTC; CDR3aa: CSAHRPGTGERGYTF
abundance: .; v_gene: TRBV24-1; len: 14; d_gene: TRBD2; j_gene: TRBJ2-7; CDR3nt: TGTGCCACCAGTGATTCGACTAGCAGATACGAGCAGTACTTC; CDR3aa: CATSDSTSRYEQYF
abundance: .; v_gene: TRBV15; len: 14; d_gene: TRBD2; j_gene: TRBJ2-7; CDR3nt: TGTGCCACCAGCAGAGAAAGGGACTACTACGAGCAGTACTTC; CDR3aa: CATSRERDYYEQYF
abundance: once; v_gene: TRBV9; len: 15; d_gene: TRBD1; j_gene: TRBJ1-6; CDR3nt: TGTGCCAGCAGCGTAGTCGGGACAGGGGATTCACCCCTCCACTTT; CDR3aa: CASSVVGTGDSPLHF
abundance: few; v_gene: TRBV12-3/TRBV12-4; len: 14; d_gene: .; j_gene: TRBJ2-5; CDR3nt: TGTGCCAGCAGTAACTCGGGACCCACAGAGACCCAGTACTTC; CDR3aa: CASSNSGPTETQYF